Here is one TCR beta chain with its context. Its specificity is not known. This sample was taken from a study of T cell clonotyping in hematopoietic cell transplantation. About the study: Pretransplant recipient samples were taken after cytoreduction. General study findings and limits: Recipient TCR diversity dropped after transplant; expanded clonotypes rose from day 30 to 180. Cells were unsorted, so CD4 and CD8 contributions were not separated. Higher Inverse Simpson Index values in graft donor and pretransplant recipient predicted broader posttransplant TCR diversity.

Time point described: recipient sample about 28 days before transplant, after cytoreduction. Sequencing used immunoSEQ multiplex PCR; TCRdb keeps in-frame clones, though not all of them. The data show tens of thousands of clones, with around 93% seen just once and around 2.3% held by the top ten. The V gene end was trimmed by 3 bases and the J gene end by 5 bases; junction bases not matched to a gene: 7. Germline V lookup: CDR1 KGHSH, CDR2 LQKENI. The CDR3 is made up of 15 amino acids. The V gene is TRBV18, the J gene TRBJ1-2, with TRBD1 matching 9 bases. Sequences were derived from peripheral blood mononuclear cells, sampled before stem cell transplant. The receptor comes from a man aged 45-65 years with acute myeloid leukemia. Some clones in this sample may be carry-over from other donors' samples. Here the CDR3 reads CASSPRTGESYGYTF. CDR3 nucleotides: TGTGCCAGCTCACCGCGGACAGGGGAATCATATGGCTACACCTTC.